The 23 T cell receptor beta chains presented below share a single source sample, sequenced in a study of blood T cells in healthy people across ages. The second PCR ran about 6 to 11 cycles with a sample-barcoded 5' primer and J-beta primers. TCRdb recomputed calls from the 5' RACE reads with MiXCR, one row per CDR3 protein. The sample includes some 690,000 distinct CDR3 sequences, roughly 20% of them seen just once. Specimen: blood. The receptors were gathered from a man in his 70s in good health.

This clonotype was observed a handful of times. The chain employs TRBV12-3 or TRBV12-4 and TRBJ1-5; the D gene is possibly TRBD1 (5 bases). With 4 bases removed from V and 3 bases from J, the gap between germline ends came to 13 bases. This CDR3 region has 15 residues. The CDR3 coding sequence is TGTGCCAGCAGTTGGGAAGGGGCCCTCAATCAGCCCCAGCATTTT. It yields the protein CASSWEGALNQPQHF.

This clonotype was detected only a few times. V and J are TRBV28 and TRBJ2-7, with a tentative D call TRBD1 (6 bases). Looked up from germline, CDR1 is MDHEN and CDR2 is SYDVKM. V gave up 2 bases and J gave up 5 bases, with 16 bases separating them. This CDR3 is 15 amino acids long. The chain's CDR3 is CASSLIGQWPHEQYF. DNA for the CDR3: TGTGCCAGCAGTTTAATAGGACAGTGGCCGCACGAGCAGTACTTC.

This sequence joins TRBV20-1 and TRBJ2-5; D is perhaps TRBD2 (6 bases). Between the trimmed V and J ends, which lost 5 bases and 2 bases, there was a span of 9 bases. The CDR3 runs to 12 residues. Germline values: CDR1 DFQATT, CDR2 SNEGSKA (reference sequence). The CDR3 nucleotides are TGCAGTGCTGGGGGGAAGCAAGAGACCCAGTACTTC. Protein sequence: CSAGGKQETQYF.

The chain carries TRBV27 and TRBJ1-2, with TRBD1 as a possible D gene (6 bases). This CDR3 contains 14 residues. CDR1 is MNHEY and CDR2 is SMNVEV in the germline V gene (reference sequence). Deletions cut 5 bases from V and 5 bases from J, with 15 bases between. CDR3 in amino acids: CASSPLRGGYGYTF. Here the CDR3 DNA reads TGTGCCAGCAGTCCTCTTCGAGGGGGTTATGGCTACACCTTC.

This clonotype has at least ten counts. CDR3 sequence (DNA): TGCAGCGTTACGGGACTAGCGGGGGGATCCTACAATGAGCAGTTCTTC. This gives the protein CSVTGLAGGSYNEQFF. The chain combines TRBV29-1 with TRBJ2-1, with 15 bases aligning to TRBD2. The J segment lost 1 base and the V segment lost 5 bases, leaving 3 bases of the junction unmatched. The CDR3 runs to 16 residues. Germline V gene data show CDR1 as SQVTM and CDR2 as ANQGSEA.

J is TRBJ2-1 and V is TRBV20-1; D is undetermined. Trimming took 6 bases from V and 1 from J, leaving 16 bases between them. Germline V lookup: CDR1 DFQATT, CDR2 SNEGSKA (reference sequence). CDR3 size: 15 residues. The chain's CDR3 is CSATPATASYNEQFF. The CDR3 DNA reads as TGCAGTGCGACCCCGGCCACGGCATCCTACAATGAGCAGTTCTTC.

This clonotype was counted only a few times. This chain joins TRBV7-2 and TRBJ1-1, with D perhaps matching TRBD1 (6 bases). Per germline, CDR1 SGHTA and CDR2 FQGNSA. The CDR3 covers 18 residues. Trimming took 1 base from V and 0 from J, leaving 18 bases between them. CDR3 DNA sequence: TGTGCCAGCAGCTTAGTGGGTGGGGGCCGTACCATGAACACTGAAGCTTTCTTT. It is translated as CASSLVGGGRTMNTEAFF.

This clonotype was detected a few times. This chain links TRBV6-5 with TRBJ1-2, with D possibly matching TRBD1 (6 bases). The germline CDR1 and CDR2 sequences are MNHEY and SVGAGI. V lost 5 bases to trimming and J lost 4 bases, with 11 bases between them. This CDR3 contains 13 residues. CDR3 nucleotides: TGTGCCAGCAGTCAAAAGGGGGTCTATGGCTACACCTTC. Translated, it gives CASSQKGVYGYTF.

This clonotype occurred many times. The chain links TRBV4-1 to TRBJ2-3; D uncertain. The germline V gene encodes CDR1 MGHRA and CDR2 YSYEKL. The CDR3 consists of 15 residues. Trimming shortened V by 2 bases and J by 2 bases, and 11 bases separated the two germline ends. The CDR3 sequence: CASSQFSPTTDTQYF. CDR3 nucleotide sequence: TGCGCCAGCAGCCAATTTAGTCCCACCACAGATACGCAGTATTTT.

V usage is TRBV20-1 and J usage is TRBJ2-1; D is possibly TRBD2 (5 bases). The end of the DNA is better explained by TRBJ2-7, so the J call may be wrong. The germline V gene has CDR1 DFQATT and CDR2 SNEGSKA (reference sequence). This CDR3 contains 11 residues. The chain's CDR3 is CSAWAGGEQYF. The CDR3 nucleotides read TGCAGTGCCTGGGCGGGTGGGGAGCAGTACTTC.

Regarding this clonotype: A much more abundant neighbour one base away suggests this may be a read error. In this CDR3 the conserved last residue, phenylalanine or tryptophan, is missing, so a read error is likely. V is TRBV12-3 or TRBV12-4 and J is TRBJ2-3; 11 bases match TRBD2. This CDR3 is 15 amino acids long. V was pared by 1 base and J by 6 bases, with 3 bases of the junction left unmatched. For the CDR3, the DNA is TGTGCCAGCAGTTTAGTGTGGACTAGCGGGGATACGCAGTATTTG. Translated: CASSLVWTSGDTQYL.

This clonotype was seen a handful of times. The chain has TRBV7-2 and TRBJ1-5, with 8 nucleotides matching TRBD1. The CDR3 is 15 amino acids. Unmatched junction bases numbered 7, after V lost 3 bases and J lost 6 bases. Looked up from germline, CDR1 is SGHTA and CDR2 is FQGNSA. CDR3 in amino acids: CASSFGQGASQPQHF. The DNA of the CDR3 is TGTGCCAGCAGCTTCGGTCAGGGGGCATCTCAGCCCCAGCATTTT.

To note about this clonotype: A junction end diverges from the germline sequence, so it may reflect a read error. The J gene is TRBJ2-6, the V gene TRBV24-1; D is unresolved. The CDR3 loop spans 15 amino acids. Germline CDR1 KGHDR, CDR2 SFDVKD. The chain's CDR3 is CATSDFQSGANVLTF. Here the CDR3 DNA reads TGTGCCACCAGTGATTTCCAGTCTGGAGCCAACGTCCTGACTTTC.

CDR3 bases: TGCAGTGCTAGAGATAGAGGGACGGGGGGTCAGCCCCAGCATTTT. Its protein is CSARDRGTGGQPQHF. The V gene is TRBV20-1, the J gene TRBJ1-5; TRBD1 is a possible D gene (5 bases). V lost 0 bases, J lost 6 bases, and 15 bases lay in between. CDR3 size: 15 residues. Germline V gene sequence: CDR1 DFQATT, CDR2 SNEGSKA (reference sequence).

V and J are TRBV10-1 and TRBJ2-1, with D maybe TRBD1 (6 bases). The J call may be incorrect, as the DNA end agrees better with TRBJ2-7. This CDR3 has 17 amino acids. Germline CDR1 is WNHNN and CDR2 is SYGVQD (reference sequence). The CDR3 spells CASSESVVLGASYEQYF. The CDR3 region has the DNA TGCGCCAGCAGTGAGTCGGTGGTTTTGGGGGCCTCCTACGAGCAGTACTTC.

Points on this clonotype: Lacking the conserved final phenylalanine or tryptophan, this CDR3 likely reflects a read error. The V and J genes are TRBV10-3 and TRBJ2-7; D perhaps matches TRBD1 (5 bases). The J call may be mistaken, given a closer DNA end match to TRBJ2-1. The CDR3 is 14 amino acids. Per the germline V gene, CDR1 is ENHRY and CDR2 is SYGVKD. The CDR3 is CAISELQGINEQFS. The CDR3, as DNA: TGTGCCATCAGTGAATTGCAGGGTATCAATGAGCAGTTCTCC.

In its sample, this clonotype was seen a few times. The chain couples TRBV13 to TRBJ1-1; D unresolved. Trimming removed 10 bases at V and 1 base at J, with 13 bases between. The CDR3 consists of 13 residues. The germline V gene encodes CDR1 PRHDT and CDR2 FYEKMQ (reference sequence). CDR3 nucleotide sequence: TGTGCCAAACCCGATAAGGGGAACACTGAAGCTTTCTTT. Its protein is CAKPDKGNTEAFF.

The chain couples TRBV29-1 to TRBJ2-3; TRBD2 matches 8 bases. V was clipped by 5 bases and J by 6 bases; unmatched bases: 7. The CDR3 runs to 13 residues. Germline V gene lookup returns CDR1 SQVTM and CDR2 ANQGSEA. Here the CDR3 DNA reads TGCAGCGTTTCCCGCAGCGGGAGCGATACGCAGTATTTT. It specifies CSVSRSGSDTQYF.

There are a few counts of this clonotype. Because the CDR3 is missing its conserved closing phenylalanine or tryptophan, this is likely a read error. CDR3 protein: CSARTGRTSGLRQYV. CDR3 nucleotides: TGCAGTGCTAGGACTGGAAGGACTAGCGGACTAAGGCAGTACGTC. V gene TRBV20-1 combines with J gene TRBJ2-5; 10 nucleotides align to TRBD2. CDR3 size: 15 residues. CDR1 is DFQATT and CDR2 is SNEGSKA in the germline V gene (reference sequence). V lost 3 bases to trimming and J lost 11 bases; unmatched junction nucleotides: 15.

This clonotype came up a few times. This rearrangement joins TRBV28 to TRBJ1-2; tentatively, D is TRBD1 (5 bases). Trimming took off 6 bases at V and 7 bases at J, with 12 bases between the two ends. This CDR3 contains 12 residues. Per germline, CDR1 MDHEN and CDR2 SYDVKM. CDR3 loop: CASRKGQGGYTF. Written as DNA, the CDR3 is TGTGCCAGCAGAAAGGGGCAGGGTGGCTACACCTTC.

The CDR3 here is CASSGGRWSTGANVLTF. In DNA, the CDR3 is TGTGCCAGCAGCGGAGGGCGATGGTCTACTGGGGCCAACGTCCTGACTTTC. The chain is built from TRBV3-1 and TRBJ2-6; a weak D match, TRBD2 (6 bases). CDR3 length equals 17 residues. V was pared by 5 bases and J by 2 bases, with 16 bases between. CDR1 is LGHDT and CDR2 is YNNKEL in the germline V gene (reference sequence).

This clonotype was observed many times. This chain uses TRBV12-3 or TRBV12-4 with TRBJ2-1; TRBD2 agrees at 10 bases. With 5 bases clipped from V and 1 base from J, the junction kept 5 bases outside the gene matches. CDR3 length: 16 amino acids. The CDR3 DNA reads as TGTGCCAGCAGTACTATAGCGGGGGGTTCCTACAATGAGCAGTTCTTC. It yields the protein CASSTIAGGSYNEQFF.

The chain is built from TRBV18 and TRBJ1-3; 7 bases map to TRBD1. V lost 3 bases, J lost 1 base, and 6 bases stayed unmatched. The CDR3 sequence is 16 residues long. Germline loops: CDR1 KGHSH, CDR2 LQKENI. The chain's CDR3 is CASSPEQGMSGNTIYF. The CDR3 DNA reads as TGTGCCAGCTCACCCGAACAGGGGATGTCTGGAAACACCATATATTTT.